Listed below are T cell receptor beta chains from one sample, sequenced in a study of cytomegalovirus exposure and HLA in healthy donors. Produced via immunoSEQ multiplex PCR; TCRdb's table is partial and in-frame only. In total, the table holds approximately 45,000 clones. Material for sequencing was PBMCs. The receptors stem from a woman aged 40 to 50 in good health and CMV-seronegative. Both conserved end residues are part of each CDR3. Each record gives: V gene, clone size, J gene, CDR3 length, D gene, CDR3 protein, CDR3 DNA. D genes are given only for firm matches. Size values are once, few and many counts, or a class for expanded clones, and some rows have none.

v_call: TRBV7-2
clone_size: -
j_call: TRBJ1-2
cdr3_length: 15
d_call: TRBD1
cdr3_aa: CASSLAAGGGYGYTF
cdr3_nt: TGTGCCAGCAGCTTAGCGGCAGGGGGCGGGTATGGCTACACCTTC

v_call: TRBV6-4
clone_size: -
j_call: TRBJ2-2
cdr3_length: 15
d_call: TRBD1
cdr3_aa: CARKTGDHEGGELFF
cdr3_nt: TGTGCCAGGAAGACAGGGGATCATGAAGGCGGGGAGCTGTTTTTT

v_call: TRBV7-9
clone_size: -
j_call: TRBJ1-4
cdr3_length: 16
d_call: TRBD1
cdr3_aa: CASSLVGQKSFEKLFF
cdr3_nt: TGTGCCAGCAGCTTAGTGGGACAGAAGAGCTTTGAAAAACTGTTTTTT

v_call: TRBV19
clone_size: -
j_call: TRBJ2-1
cdr3_length: 15
d_call: TRBD1
cdr3_aa: CASSRTGGPDNEQFF
cdr3_nt: TGTGCCAGTAGTAGGACAGGGGGCCCCGACAATGAGCAGTTCTTC

v_call: TRBV2
clone_size: -
j_call: TRBJ2-3
cdr3_length: 16
d_call: TRBD2
cdr3_aa: CASSPYSGGATDTQYF
cdr3_nt: TGTGCCAGCAGTCCATATAGCGGGGGGGCCACAGATACGCAGTATTTT

v_call: TRBV5-1
clone_size: -
j_call: TRBJ1-1
cdr3_length: 15
d_call: -
cdr3_aa: CASSYPDTLNTEAFF
cdr3_nt: TGCGCCAGCAGCTATCCGGACACATTGAACACTGAAGCTTTCTTT

v_call: TRBV5-5
clone_size: -
j_call: TRBJ2-3
cdr3_length: 16
d_call: -
cdr3_aa: CASSFGRQISTDTQYF
cdr3_nt: TGTGCCAGCAGCTTCGGAAGACAGATCAGCACAGATACGCAGTATTTT

v_call: TRBV4-1
clone_size: -
j_call: TRBJ2-7
cdr3_length: 18
d_call: TRBD2
cdr3_aa: CASSQARGTSGREYEQYF
cdr3_nt: TGCGCCAGCAGCCAAGCCCGGGGGACTAGCGGGAGGGAGTACGAGCAGTACTTC

v_call: TRBV5-1
clone_size: -
j_call: TRBJ2-1
cdr3_length: 18
d_call: TRBD2
cdr3_aa: CASSAGLAGTVRYNEQFF
cdr3_nt: TGCGCCAGCAGCGCCGGACTAGCGGGGACGGTTCGATACAATGAGCAGTTCTTC

v_call: TRBV5-1
clone_size: -
j_call: TRBJ2-7
cdr3_length: 15
d_call: -
cdr3_aa: CASSLDPGSSYEQYF
cdr3_nt: TGCGCCAGCAGCTTGGATCCGGGTAGCTCCTACGAGCAGTACTTC

v_call: TRBV5-6
clone_size: -
j_call: TRBJ2-7
cdr3_length: 15
d_call: -
cdr3_aa: CASRSRRGGFHEQYF
cdr3_nt: TGTGCCAGCAGGTCACGACGAGGAGGATTCCACGAGCAGTACTTC

v_call: TRBV6-6
clone_size: -
j_call: TRBJ1-2
cdr3_length: 14
d_call: -
cdr3_aa: CASSGEGSGYGYTF
cdr3_nt: TGTGCCAGCAGTGGGGAGGGCTCCGGGTATGGCTACACCTTC

v_call: TRBV6-5
clone_size: -
j_call: TRBJ1-2
cdr3_length: 13
d_call: TRBD1
cdr3_aa: CASSIDRATGYTF
cdr3_nt: TGTGCCAGCAGCATCGACAGGGCGACAGGCTACACCTTC

v_call: TRBV7-2
clone_size: -
j_call: TRBJ1-5
cdr3_length: 13
d_call: -
cdr3_aa: CASSQRPGQPQHF
cdr3_nt: TGTGCCAGCAGCCAGCGGCCTGGCCAGCCCCAGCATTTT

v_call: TRBV19
clone_size: -
j_call: TRBJ2-5
cdr3_length: 16
d_call: TRBD1
cdr3_aa: CASSIVRQGMGETQYF
cdr3_nt: TGTGCCAGTAGTATAGTCCGACAGGGGATGGGAGAGACCCAGTACTTC

v_call: TRBV4-1
clone_size: -
j_call: TRBJ2-3
cdr3_length: 16
d_call: TRBD2
cdr3_aa: CASSQDRFSGTDTQYF
cdr3_nt: TGCGCCAGCAGCCAAGATCGGTTTAGCGGGACAGATACGCAGTATTTT

v_call: TRBV5-6
clone_size: -
j_call: TRBJ1-6
cdr3_length: 13
d_call: -
cdr3_aa: CASSSVSDSPLHF
cdr3_nt: TGTGCCAGCAGCTCCGTTTCGGATTCACCCCTCCACTTT

v_call: TRBV10-3
clone_size: -
j_call: TRBJ1-1
cdr3_length: 13
d_call: -
cdr3_aa: CAIRADMNTEAFF
cdr3_nt: TGTGCCATCAGGGCAGATATGAACACTGAAGCTTTCTTT

v_call: TRBV9
clone_size: -
j_call: TRBJ2-3
cdr3_length: 16
d_call: TRBD2
cdr3_aa: CASSRGLAPSTDTQYF
cdr3_nt: TGTGCCAGCAGCAGGGGACTAGCCCCTAGCACAGATACGCAGTATTTT

v_call: TRBV30
clone_size: large
j_call: TRBJ1-1
cdr3_length: 11
d_call: -
cdr3_aa: CAWSVYREAFF
cdr3_nt: TGTGCCTGGAGTGTATACAGGGAAGCTTTCTTT

v_call: TRBV19
clone_size: -
j_call: TRBJ2-7
cdr3_length: 14
d_call: -
cdr3_aa: CASRRDPSADEQYF
cdr3_nt: TGTGCCAGCCGGCGGGACCCCTCCGCCGACGAGCAGTACTTC

v_call: TRBV29-1
clone_size: -
j_call: TRBJ2-3
cdr3_length: 12
d_call: -
cdr3_aa: CSVGGGSDTQYF
cdr3_nt: TGCAGCGTTGGAGGCGGATCAGATACGCAGTATTTT

v_call: TRBV4-3
clone_size: -
j_call: TRBJ2-3
cdr3_length: 16
d_call: TRBD1
cdr3_aa: CASSQETGFSTDTQYF
cdr3_nt: TGCGCCAGCAGCCAAGAGACAGGGTTTAGCACAGATACGCAGTATTTT

v_call: TRBV6-5
clone_size: -
j_call: TRBJ2-3
cdr3_length: 14
d_call: TRBD1
cdr3_aa: CASSRDRITDTQYF
cdr3_nt: TGTGCCAGCAGTCGGGACAGGATCACAGATACGCAGTATTTT

v_call: TRBV6-1
clone_size: -
j_call: TRBJ1-5
cdr3_length: 15
d_call: -
cdr3_aa: CASSEAGKGYEPQHF
cdr3_nt: TGTGCCAGCAGTGAAGCGGGCAAAGGCTATGAGCCCCAGCATTTT

v_call: TRBV11-3
clone_size: -
j_call: TRBJ2-1
cdr3_length: 14
d_call: -
cdr3_aa: CASEIGQPNNEQFF
cdr3_nt: TGTGCCAGCGAAATAGGACAGCCTAACAATGAGCAGTTCTTC

v_call: TRBV11-3
clone_size: -
j_call: TRBJ2-7
cdr3_length: 15
d_call: -
cdr3_aa: CASSLQGRFSYEQYF
cdr3_nt: TGTGCCAGCAGCCTACAGGGTCGCTTCTCCTACGAGCAGTACTTC

v_call: TRBV4-1
clone_size: -
j_call: TRBJ2-7
cdr3_length: 15
d_call: -
cdr3_aa: CASSQVQGGAYEQYF
cdr3_nt: TGCGCCAGCAGCCAAGTACAGGGGGGGGCCTACGAGCAGTACTTC

v_call: TRBV5-1
clone_size: -
j_call: TRBJ1-1
cdr3_length: 14
d_call: -
cdr3_aa: CASSLGPAGGRDFF
cdr3_nt: TGCGCCAGCAGCTTAGGGCCAGCGGGAGGTAGGGATTTCTTT

v_call: TRBV18
clone_size: -
j_call: TRBJ2-2
cdr3_length: 18
d_call: -
cdr3_aa: CASSPGLTTGIGTGELFF
cdr3_nt: TGTGCCAGCTCACCGGGTTTAACCACAGGTATCGGGACCGGGGAGCTGTTTTTT

v_call: TRBV4-1
clone_size: -
j_call: TRBJ2-1
cdr3_length: 16
d_call: TRBD2
cdr3_aa: CASSQGTSGTDNEQFF
cdr3_nt: TGCGCCAGCAGCCAAGGGACTAGCGGGACCGACAATGAGCAGTTCTTC

v_call: TRBV12-5
clone_size: -
j_call: TRBJ2-2
cdr3_length: 22
d_call: TRBD2
cdr3_aa: CASGLALIPGLAGGRNTGELFF
cdr3_nt: TGTGCTAGTGGTTTGGCCTTGATACCGGGACTAGCGGGGGGGAGGAACACCGGGGAGCTGTTTTTT

v_call: TRBV6-5
clone_size: -
j_call: TRBJ2-6
cdr3_length: 14
d_call: -
cdr3_aa: CASRPRDRANVLTF
cdr3_nt: TGTGCCAGCAGACCCCGGGACAGGGCCAACGTCCTGACTTTC

v_call: TRBV7-2
clone_size: -
j_call: TRBJ1-2
cdr3_length: 13
d_call: TRBD1
cdr3_aa: CASSLDRWAGYTF
cdr3_nt: TGTGCCAGCAGCCTGGACAGGTGGGCTGGCTACACCTTC

v_call: TRBV7-8
clone_size: -
j_call: TRBJ2-7
cdr3_length: 16
d_call: -
cdr3_aa: CASSFPGLAESREQYF
cdr3_nt: TGTGCCAGCAGCTTTCCGGGACTGGCCGAATCGCGTGAGCAGTACTTC

v_call: TRBV5-1
clone_size: -
j_call: TRBJ2-7
cdr3_length: 15
d_call: -
cdr3_aa: CASSLNPSRGGEQYF
cdr3_nt: TGCGCCAGCAGCTTGAACCCGAGCCGGGGAGGCGAGCAGTACTTC

v_call: TRBV5-4
clone_size: -
j_call: TRBJ2-3
cdr3_length: 15
d_call: TRBD2
cdr3_aa: CASSYLAGATDTQYF
cdr3_nt: TGTGCCAGCAGCTACCTAGCGGGGGCCACAGATACGCAGTATTTT

v_call: TRBV5-1
clone_size: -
j_call: TRBJ1-2
cdr3_length: 16
d_call: -
cdr3_aa: CASSLEGTNGYYGYTF
cdr3_nt: TGCGCCAGCAGCTTGGAGGGGACTAACGGGTATTATGGCTACACCTTC

v_call: TRBV11-3
clone_size: -
j_call: TRBJ2-2
cdr3_length: 14
d_call: -
cdr3_aa: CASSLMARTGELFF
cdr3_nt: TGTGCCAGCAGCTTAATGGCCAGGACCGGGGAGCTGTTTTTT

v_call: TRBV4-3
clone_size: -
j_call: TRBJ1-2
cdr3_length: 14
d_call: -
cdr3_aa: CASSRNGGIYGYTF
cdr3_nt: TGCGCCAGCAGCCGAAACGGCGGTATCTATGGCTACACCTTC

v_call: TRBV27
clone_size: -
j_call: TRBJ1-1
cdr3_length: 13
d_call: -
cdr3_aa: CASNPLGGTEAFF
cdr3_nt: TGTGCCAGCAACCCCCTCGGCGGGACTGAAGCTTTCTTT

v_call: TRBV18
clone_size: -
j_call: TRBJ2-3
cdr3_length: 15
d_call: -
cdr3_aa: CASSPRDFTTDTQYF
cdr3_nt: TGTGCCAGCTCACCTCGGGACTTTACCACAGATACGCAGTATTTT

v_call: TRBV12-5
clone_size: -
j_call: TRBJ2-7
cdr3_length: 17
d_call: TRBD2
cdr3_aa: CASGPGTSGSVTYEQYF
cdr3_nt: TGTGCTAGTGGTCCGGGGACTAGCGGGAGCGTTACCTACGAGCAGTACTTC

v_call: TRBV5-1
clone_size: -
j_call: TRBJ2-5
cdr3_length: 18
d_call: TRBD2
cdr3_aa: CASSVGGTSGRYQETQYF
cdr3_nt: TGCGCCAGCAGCGTTGGCGGGACTAGCGGGAGGTACCAAGAGACCCAGTACTTC